This T cell receptor (beta chain) was identified during a study of blood T cell repertoires in COVID-19. About the study: Samples representing acute and convalescent COVID-19 were sourced from the United States, Italy and Spain.

As processed by the authors: Reference gene primer amplification gave estimated nucleated cell counts. TCRdb keeps only in-frame clones here, not all; method: immunoSEQ multiplex PCR. V and J calls plus clone size are reproduced from that table; the DNA served to infer D and trimming. Found here are about 240,000 clones, 82% of them singletons; the top ten hold less than 4%. This CDR3 comprises 15 residues. CDR1 is MDHEN and CDR2 is SYDVKM in the germline V gene. The ends were cut back, 3 bases at V and 2 bases at J, with 11 bases in the middle. The gene calls are TRBV28 and TRBJ1-3; D unclear. The sequenced material came from peripheral blood. The origin of this receptor is a woman between 18 and 29 years old with acute or convalescent COVID-19. The CDR3 DNA follows: TGTGCCAGCAGTTTCGGGTTTACTCCTGGAAACACCATATATTTT. Amino acid sequence: CASSFGFTPGNTIYF.